The present T cell receptor (beta chain) was sequenced within a study of beta chain features in type 1 diabetes (dated by TCRdb to 2016 to 2018). For the study in its entirety: Patients and healthy donors did not differ in mean age, gender distribution, total cell number or subset yield. Across all samples, roughly 110,000,000 sorted cells were examined, and cell number per subset correlated strongly with RNA yield. Whereas all 28 donors provided naive and central memory subsets, regulatory and stem cell-like memory subsets were isolated from just 8 patients and about 8 healthy donors. In the study, TCRB repertoires of sorted circulating CD4+ T cell subsets from recently diagnosed type 1 diabetes patients were compared with those of matched healthy donors. Results the study describes overall, beyond this receptor: Shorter templates might be favored by PCR, yet because patient and control samples were amplified and corrected together, any such skew would affect both groups equally. Patients with type 1 diabetes made fewer insertions and deleted more nucleotides at VDJ recombination sites, implying thymic rearrangement abnormalities. Because cDNA rather than genomic DNA was sequenced, highly expressing activated cells could have been over-represented, although no difference in activation and CD3 levels was found between groups. Naive, central memory and regulatory TCRB repertoires appeared to be more alike among patients than among healthy donors. HLA sub-analyses involved small numbers of individuals, so any influence of HLA type on TCRB rearrangement remained unresolved. Type 1 diabetes patients showed a moderate but significant shortening of TCRB CDR3 length in all four CD4+ subsets.

Reading from cysteine to phenylalanine, the CDR3 counts 13 amino acids. CDR3 DNA is the only sequence kept; it has 39 bases, read in frame from the first base. Trimming at the junction amounts to 7 bases on V and 4 bases on J, and the germline ends lie 16 bases apart. CDR1 and CDR2 are drawn from the germline V gene: SQVTM, ANQGSEA. As for this clone: The antigen it binds to is not known. No much larger clone is present one base from it, and per-base qualities are unavailable.

Each donor gave one peripheral blood draw, averaging approximately 0.11 L, which was collected into heparinised tubes. A BD FACSAria II was used to sort naive, central memory, regulatory and stem cell-like memory CD4+ T cells with a panel that included CD45RO, CCR7, CD25, CD127, CD95 and CD27. Purity was above 95% for every sorted population. Right away, PBMCs were isolated by Lymphoprep density gradient centrifugation and were stained directly, with no culture step. So that batch effects would be minimized, each experiment stained and sorted samples in pairs, pairing one healthy donor with one patient. The entire amount of isolated RNA was reverse transcribed using the High Capacity cDNA Reverse Transcription Kit, so the sequenced TCRB transcripts were expressed ones. Deep immunoSEQ sequencing was applied to naive, central memory and regulatory T cell samples, giving an average of roughly 3.3 million total reads per sample. Sorted cells were lysed in RLT buffer and RNA was extracted with DNase-treated RNeasy Micro or Mini kits, depending on cell number. Each cell subset was processed on its own to prevent cross-contamination, while patient and healthy donor samples were processed together. TCRB sequences were amplified from cDNA with the immunoSEQ multiplex PCR, producing 87-bp fragments spanning the CDR3 region. The amplicons were sequenced using the Illumina HiSeq platform. Under the source paper's analysis protocol: PCR bias was computationally corrected using synthetic template baselines, reads within Hamming distance 2 were collapsed, and singletons that could not be merged were discarded. Reads were aligned against IMGT so that V, D and J genes, CDR3 length and insertions or deletions at six rearrangement sites could be assigned. Within each subset, clonotype counts were normalized to sorted cell number, and only after that were true diversity and Gini coefficients computed with the tcR R package. Repertoire sharing was quantified using the overlap coefficient calculated on TCRB nucleotide sequences. Out-of-frame TCRB sequences from naive cells were analyzed to stand in for the pre-selection repertoire. TCRdb provides this immuneACCESS table in a form limited to in-frame rearrangements. Some clones are lacking; in checked studies, under half of them reflect an unresolved V gene, and why the rest are absent is not known. V and J calls plus clone size are reproduced from that table; the DNA served to infer D and trimming. The sample table records hundreds of thousands of clones; 30% of these occur just once. The ten largest clonotypes hold 0.05% to 0.07% of the sample.

The rearranged chain carries TRBV29-1 and TRBJ1-2, with TRBD1 perhaps the D gene, on 6 matching bases. Sequenced: naive CD4+ T cells from blood. The cell subset or site tag for this specimen amounts to: true naive CD4+ T cells. The TCR was taken from a man aged 18 to 35 in good health. The CDR3 protein is CSDARGQGYGYTF. In nucleotides, the sequence is TGCAGCGACGCCCGGGGGCAAGGCTATGGCTACACCTTC.